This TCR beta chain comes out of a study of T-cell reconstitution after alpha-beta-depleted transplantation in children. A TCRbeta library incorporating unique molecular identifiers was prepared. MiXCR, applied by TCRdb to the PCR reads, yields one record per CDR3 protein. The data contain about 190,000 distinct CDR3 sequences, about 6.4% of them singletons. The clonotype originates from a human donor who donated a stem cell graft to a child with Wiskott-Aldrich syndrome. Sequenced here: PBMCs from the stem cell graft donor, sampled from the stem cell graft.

CDR3 sequence reads: CASSLSMGDSYEQYF. The CDR3 DNA follows: TGCGCCAGCAGCCTTTCAATGGGGGATTCCTACGAGCAGTACTTC. The genes are TRBV5-1 and TRBJ2-7, with D possibly called TRBD1 or TRBD2 (5 bases each). This CDR3 spans 15 amino acids. From germline, CDR1 is SGHRS and CDR2 YFSETQ. The V end was cut by 4 bases, the J end by 1 base, with 15 bases between.